This is a list of T cell receptor beta chains from one sample in a study of technical replicates of blood from a few donors. The protocol was immunoSEQ multiplex PCR, while the TCRdb copy is restricted to in-frame clones and leaves out a portion. Of 70,000 to 95,000 clones listed, around 96% are singletons. Sample: T cells isolated from PBMCs. These receptors were taken from a human donor in good health. Each CDR3 is given with its conserved first and last residue. D genes are given only for firm matches. Some rows mark clone size as missing; the rest say once, few, many or name a class of expanded clone.

CASGQTGFGYEQYF | TGCGCCAGCGGACAAACAGGGTTTGGCTACGAGCAGTACTTC | TRBJ2-7 | TRBV5-1 | NA | NA
CAWKTGQTVYGYTF | TGTGCCTGGAAGACGGGACAGACGGTCTATGGCTACACCTTC | TRBJ1-2 | TRBV30 | NA | TRBD1
CASSQGRGSSYNEQFF | TGCGCCAGCAGCCAAGGGAGGGGCAGCTCCTACAATGAGCAGTTCTTC | TRBJ2-1 | TRBV4-1 | once | NA
CASDPGQTVTNTEAFF | TGCGCCAGCGATCCGGGACAGACCGTTACGAACACTGAAGCTTTCTTT | TRBJ1-1 | TRBV5-1 | NA | TRBD1
CASSQDRVGTEAFF | TGCGCCAGCAGCCAGGACAGGGTCGGGACTGAAGCTTTCTTT | TRBJ1-1 | TRBV4-1 | NA | TRBD1
CASTPGQSIYGYTF | TGTGCCAGCACCCCGGGACAGTCGATCTATGGCTACACCTTC | TRBJ1-2 | TRBV5-4 | once | TRBD1
CASSVATSGETQFF | TGTGCCAGCAGCGTAGCGACTAGCGGGGAAACCCAGTTCTTC | TRBJ2-1 | TRBV7-9 | NA | TRBD2
CASSLGQGGPNEQFF | TGTGCCAGCAGTTTGGGACAGGGGGGCCCTAATGAGCAGTTCTTC | TRBJ2-1 | TRBV6-1 | NA | TRBD1
CASSFPLETQYF | TGTGCCAGCAGTTTCCCCTTAGAGACCCAGTACTTC | TRBJ2-5 | TRBV6-6 | NA | NA
CASTTAGTGAWTKNIQYF | TGTGCCAGCACCACTGCGGGTACAGGGGCCTGGACCAAAAACATTCAGTACTTC | TRBJ2-4 | TRBV6-4 | NA | TRBD1
CASSPTSGGNQPQHF | TGCGCCAGCAGCCCGACGTCAGGGGGCAATCAGCCCCAGCATTTT | TRBJ1-5 | TRBV5-1 | once | NA
CSVGWAYTGELFF | TGCAGCGTTGGTTGGGCGTACACCGGGGAGCTGTTTTTT | TRBJ2-2 | TRBV29-1 | NA | NA
CASSQIPGLSYNEQFF | TGTGCCAGCAGCCAAATACCGGGACTCAGCTACAATGAGCAGTTCTTC | TRBJ2-1 | TRBV13 | once | NA
CASSTMTGYPNTEAFF | TGTGCCAGCAGTACAATGACAGGCTATCCGAACACTGAAGCTTTCTTT | TRBJ1-1 | TRBV28 | NA | NA